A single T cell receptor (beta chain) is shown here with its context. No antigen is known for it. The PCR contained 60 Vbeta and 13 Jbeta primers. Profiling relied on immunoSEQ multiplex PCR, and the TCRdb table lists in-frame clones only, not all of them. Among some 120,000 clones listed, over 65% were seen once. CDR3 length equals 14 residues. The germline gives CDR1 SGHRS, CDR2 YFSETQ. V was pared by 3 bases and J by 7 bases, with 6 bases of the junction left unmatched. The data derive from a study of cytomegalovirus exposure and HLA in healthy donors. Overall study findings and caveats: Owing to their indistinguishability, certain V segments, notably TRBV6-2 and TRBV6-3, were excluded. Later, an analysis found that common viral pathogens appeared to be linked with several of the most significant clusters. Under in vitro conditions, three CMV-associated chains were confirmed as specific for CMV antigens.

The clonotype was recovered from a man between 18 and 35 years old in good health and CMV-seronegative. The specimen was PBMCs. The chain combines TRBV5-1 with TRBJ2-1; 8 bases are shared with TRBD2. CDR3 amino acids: CASSSGGAGNEQFF. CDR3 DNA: TGCGCCAGCAGCTCCGGGGGGGCGGGGAATGAGCAGTTCTTC. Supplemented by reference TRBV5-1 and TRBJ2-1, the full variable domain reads KAGVTQTPRYLIKTRGQQVTLSCSPISGHRSVSWYQQTPGQGLQFLFEYFSETQRNKGNFPGRFSGRQFSNSRSEMNVSTLELGDSALYLCASSSGGAGNEQFFGPGTRLTVL.